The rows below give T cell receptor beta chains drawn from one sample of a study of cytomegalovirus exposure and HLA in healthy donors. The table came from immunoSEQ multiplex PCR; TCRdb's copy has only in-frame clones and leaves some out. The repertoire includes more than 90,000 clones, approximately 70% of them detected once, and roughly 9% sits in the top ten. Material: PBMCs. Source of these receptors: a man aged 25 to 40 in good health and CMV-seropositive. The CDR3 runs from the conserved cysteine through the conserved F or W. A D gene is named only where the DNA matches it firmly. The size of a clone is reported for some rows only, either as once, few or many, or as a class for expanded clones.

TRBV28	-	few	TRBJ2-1	CASSTGRSSYNEQFF	TGTGCCAGCAGCACCGGTCGGAGCTCCTACAATGAGCAGTTCTTC
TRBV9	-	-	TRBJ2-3	CASSVVSAPTDTQYF	TGTGCCAGCAGCGTAGTGAGCGCTCCTACAGATACGCAGTATTTT
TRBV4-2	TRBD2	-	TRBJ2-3	CASTQAASGGTDTQYF	TGTGCCAGCACCCAAGCGGCTAGCGGGGGTACAGATACGCAGTATTTT
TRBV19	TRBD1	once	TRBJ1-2	CASSGQSGQGYGYTF	TGTGCCAGTAGTGGGCAGTCGGGACAGGGATATGGCTACACCTTC
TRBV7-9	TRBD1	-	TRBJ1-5	CASSFRTGGDQPQHF	TGTGCCAGCAGCTTCAGGACAGGCGGCGATCAGCCCCAGCATTTT
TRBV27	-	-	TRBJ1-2	CASSLEGAGNYGYTF	TGTGCCAGCAGTTTAGAAGGGGCAGGGAACTATGGCTACACCTTC
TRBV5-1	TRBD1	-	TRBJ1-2	CASSSTDRSYGYTF	TGCGCCAGCAGCTCTACGGACAGGAGCTATGGCTACACCTTC
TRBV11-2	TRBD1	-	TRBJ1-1	CASRQGADTEAFF	TGTGCCAGCAGACAGGGGGCGGACACTGAAGCTTTCTTT
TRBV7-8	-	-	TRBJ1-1	CASSLQGPQTAFF	TGTGCCAGCAGCCTACAGGGACCACAAACGGCTTTCTTT
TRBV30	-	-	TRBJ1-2	CAWTLLEVRGYTF	TGTGCCTGGACCCTACTCGAGGTACGAGGCTACACCTTC
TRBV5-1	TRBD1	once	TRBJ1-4	CASSLGQGDLGEKLFF	TGCGCCAGCAGCTTGGGACAGGGGGACCTAGGTGAAAAACTGTTTTTT
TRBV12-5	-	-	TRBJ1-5	CASAQEQGYNQPQHF	TGTGCTAGTGCCCAGGAACAGGGATACAATCAGCCCCAGCATTTT
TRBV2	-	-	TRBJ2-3	CASSVSRRGESTDTQYF	TGTGCCAGCAGTGTATCTCGCCGCGGGGAGAGCACAGATACGCAGTATTTT
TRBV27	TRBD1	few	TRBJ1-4	CASSSRTGLRGEKLFF	TGTGCCAGCAGTTCACGTACGGGTCTCAGGGGGGAAAAACTGTTTTTT
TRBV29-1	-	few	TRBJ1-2	CSVKRLNLYGYTF	TGCAGCGTCAAGCGCCTGAATCTATATGGCTACACCTTC
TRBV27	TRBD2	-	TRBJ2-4	CASRSTYSGRTTDTKNIQYF	TGTGCCAGCAGATCCACCTATAGCGGGAGGACTACTGATACCAAAAACATTCAGTACTTC
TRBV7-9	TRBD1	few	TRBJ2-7	CASSLAPGQKYYEQYF	TGTGCCAGCAGCTTAGCACCGGGACAGAAGTACTACGAGCAGTACTTC
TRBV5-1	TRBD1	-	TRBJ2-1	CASSLEAGGDEQFF	TGCGCCAGCAGCTTGGAGGCAGGGGGTGATGAGCAGTTCTTC
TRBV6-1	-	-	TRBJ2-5	CASSELRETQYF	TGTGCCAGCAGTGAATTGAGAGAGACCCAGTACTTC
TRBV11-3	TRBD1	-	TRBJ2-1	CASSLNRGSYNEQFF	TGTGCCAGCAGCTTAAACAGGGGTTCCTACAATGAGCAGTTCTTC
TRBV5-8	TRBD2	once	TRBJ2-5	CASTQGLAGGLETQYF	TGTGCCAGCACCCAGGGACTAGCGGGGGGGCTGGAGACCCAGTACTTC
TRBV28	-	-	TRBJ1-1	CASSSSLIAEAFF	TGTGCCAGCAGTTCCTCATTGATAGCTGAAGCTTTCTTT
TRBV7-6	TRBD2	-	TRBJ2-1	CASISLAGTSNEQFF	TGTGCCAGCATCTCTCTAGCGGGAACCTCCAATGAGCAGTTCTTC
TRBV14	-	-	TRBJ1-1	CASSQGRWAEAFF	TGTGCCAGCAGCCAGGGGAGATGGGCTGAAGCTTTCTTT
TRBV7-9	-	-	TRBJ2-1	CSSSLPGRGHNEQFF	TGTTCCAGCAGCTTACCGGGCAGGGGCCACAATGAGCAGTTCTTC
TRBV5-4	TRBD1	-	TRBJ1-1	CASSLKQGARGNTEAFF	TGTGCCAGCAGCTTAAAACAGGGGGCAAGAGGGAACACTGAAGCTTTCTTT
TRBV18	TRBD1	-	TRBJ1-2	CASSPGQGPNYGYTF	TGTGCCAGCTCACCGGGACAGGGACCAAACTATGGCTACACCTTC
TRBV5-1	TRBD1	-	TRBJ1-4	CASSYGTGGRRANEKLFF	TGCGCCAGCAGCTACGGGACAGGGGGCAGGAGGGCTAATGAAAAACTGTTTTTT
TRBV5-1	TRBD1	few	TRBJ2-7	CASSILGTGNEQYF	TGCGCCAGCAGCATCCTAGGGACAGGGAACGAGCAGTACTTC
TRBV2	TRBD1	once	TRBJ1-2	CASIVDRAGGYTF	TGTGCCAGCATTGTGGACAGGGCGGGTGGCTACACCTTC
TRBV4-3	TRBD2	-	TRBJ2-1	CASSQDAGGPYNEQFF	TGCGCCAGCAGCCAAGATGCGGGAGGGCCCTACAATGAGCAGTTCTTC
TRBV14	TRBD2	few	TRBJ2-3	CASSPLLGTSGSTDTQYF	TGTGCCAGCAGCCCACTTCTCGGGACTAGCGGGAGCACAGATACGCAGTATTTT
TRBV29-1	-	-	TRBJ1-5	CSVAQGTNQPQHF	TGCAGCGTGGCTCAGGGGACCAATCAGCCCCAGCATTTT
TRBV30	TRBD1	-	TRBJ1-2	CAWTGTGDVGYTF	TGTGCCTGGACGGGGACAGGGGATGTTGGCTACACCTTC
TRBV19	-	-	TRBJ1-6	CASSMHAVSGSPLHF	TGTGCCAGTAGTATGCACGCGGTATCGGGTTCACCCCTCCACTTT
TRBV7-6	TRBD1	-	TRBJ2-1	CASSLGTGGEIEQFF	TGTGCCAGCAGCTTAGGGACAGGGGGCGAAATTGAGCAGTTCTTC
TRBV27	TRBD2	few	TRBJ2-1	CASSWSGGYNEQFF	TGTGCCAGCAGTTGGTCGGGGGGCTACAATGAGCAGTTCTTC
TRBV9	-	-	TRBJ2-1	CASSVGFRAGLANEQFF	TGTGCCAGCAGCGTAGGATTTAGGGCAGGGCTCGCCAATGAGCAGTTCTTC
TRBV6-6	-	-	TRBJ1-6	CASTTGGTPYNSPLHF	TGTGCCAGCACCACGGGGGGGACCCCTTATAATTCACCCCTCCACTTT
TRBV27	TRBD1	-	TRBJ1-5	CASSPGTDNQPQHF	TGTGCCAGCAGCCCCGGGACAGACAATCAGCCCCAGCATTTT
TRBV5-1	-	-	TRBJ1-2	CASSWSEGANYGYTF	TGCGCCAGCAGCTGGTCCGAGGGAGCTAACTATGGCTACACCTTC
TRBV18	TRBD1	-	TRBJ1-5	CASSPGQGDYSNQPQHF	TGTGCCAGCTCTCCGGGACAGGGAGACTATAGCAATCAGCCCCAGCATTTT
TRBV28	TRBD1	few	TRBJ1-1	CASSDMTGTGNTEAFF	TGTGCCAGCAGTGACATGACCGGGACAGGGAACACTGAAGCTTTCTTT
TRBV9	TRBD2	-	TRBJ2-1	CASSTSGSSYNEQFF	TGTGCCAGCAGCACTAGCGGGAGCTCCTACAATGAGCAGTTCTTC
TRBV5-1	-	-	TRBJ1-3	CASSSQDSGNTIYF	TGCGCCAGCAGCTCGCAGGACTCTGGAAACACCATATATTTT
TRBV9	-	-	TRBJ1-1	CASSAGNTEAFF	TGTGCCAGCAGCGCCGGGAACACTGAAGCTTTCTTT
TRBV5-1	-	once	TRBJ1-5	CASSTKAGRESNQPQHF	TGCGCCAGCAGCACTAAGGCGGGGAGAGAAAGCAATCAGCCCCAGCATTTT
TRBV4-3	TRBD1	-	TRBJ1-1	CASSQGGQVSFMNTEAFF	TGCGCCAGCAGCCAAGGGGGACAGGTGTCGTTCATGAACACTGAAGCTTTCTTT
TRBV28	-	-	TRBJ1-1	CASSPTGIITEAFF	TGTGCCAGCAGTCCGACAGGAATTATCACTGAAGCTTTCTTT
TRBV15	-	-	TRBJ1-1	CATSRDQGWVTEAFF	TGTGCCACCAGCAGAGATCAGGGATGGGTCACTGAAGCTTTCTTT
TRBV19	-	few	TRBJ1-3	CASRTEGNTIYF	TGTGCCAGTCGGACAGAGGGAAACACCATATATTTT
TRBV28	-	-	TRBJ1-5	CANSQAGSNQPQHF	TGTGCCAACTCCCAGGCAGGGAGCAATCAGCCCCAGCATTTT
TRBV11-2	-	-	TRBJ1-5	CASSLQEGQPQHF	TGTGCCAGCAGCTTACAGGAAGGTCAGCCCCAGCATTTT
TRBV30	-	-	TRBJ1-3	CAWKKGGGASGNTIYF	TGTGCCTGGAAAAAGGGCGGGGGGGCATCTGGAAACACCATATATTTT